One and the same sample provided the 21 T cell receptor beta chains below, sequenced in a study of shared clonotypes between healthy human individuals. TCRdb's copy holds only in-frame clones and misses some; the assay was immunoSEQ multiplex PCR. The table records 2 million to 2.5 million clones, about 94% of them present only once. What was sequenced was naive CD4+ T cells sorted from blood. Sample subset: CD45RA+ positively selected. These receptors all stem from a man aged 18 to 29 in good health.

On this clone itself: This CDR3 is also generated by other DNA sequences in the sample. The chain couples TRBV5-1 to TRBJ1-4; no reliable D call. The germline CDR1 and CDR2 sequences are SGHRS and YFSETQ. The CDR3 runs 14 residues. Trimming took 1 base from V and 4 from J, leaving 8 bases between them. CDR3 loop: CASSLSGVNEKLFF. The CDR3 nucleotides are TGCGCCAGCAGCTTGAGTGGGGTTAATGAAAAACTGTTTTTT. Together with reference TRBV5-1 and TRBJ1-4, the CDR3 gives the full variable domain: KAGVTQTPRYLIKTRGQQVTLSCSPISGHRSVSWYQQTPGQGLQFLFEYFSETQRNKGNFPGRFSGRQFSNSRSEMNVSTLELGDSALYLCASSLSGVNEKLFFGSGTQLSVL.

This clone was detected a few times. The J gene is TRBJ2-7, the V gene TRBV4-1; 13 bases match TRBD2. Germline V lookup: CDR1 MGHRA, CDR2 YSYEKL. Unmatched junction bases numbered 0, after V lost 1 base and J lost 3 bases. The CDR3 contains 15 residues. For the CDR3, the DNA is TGCGCCAGCAGCCAAGGGACTAGCGGGGGCTACGAGCAGTACTTC. This translates into CASSQGTSGGYEQYF.

V is TRBV2 and J is TRBJ1-5; D is undetermined. From germline, CDR1 is SNHLY and CDR2 FYNNEI. The ends were cut back, 6 bases at V and 3 bases at J, with 15 bases in the middle. The CDR3 spans 15 residues. Written as DNA, the CDR3 is TGTGCCAGCAGGGCTGGAGGCAGTTCCAATCAGCCCCAGCATTTT. This translates into CASRAGGSSNQPQHF.

Note on this clone: Other DNA sequences from this sample encode an identical CDR3 as well. The chain has TRBV9 and TRBJ2-7; a possible D gene is TRBD1 (6 bases). Trimming left V 3 bases short and J 2 bases short, with 15 bases between. From germline, CDR1 is SGDLS and CDR2 YYNGEE. The CDR3 has 15 amino acids. CDR3 loop: CASSAHREGPYEQYF. Written as DNA, the CDR3 is TGTGCCAGCAGCGCCCACAGGGAAGGGCCCTACGAGCAGTACTTC.

The genes are TRBV5-1 and TRBJ2-7; 9 bases fit TRBD2. The CDR3 runs 13 residues. The germline V gene has CDR1 SGHRS and CDR2 YFSETQ. Trimming took 4 bases from V and 4 from J; bases not matched to a gene: 3. Here the CDR3 reads CASSGLASYEQYF. CDR3 DNA sequence: TGCGCCAGCAGCGGACTAGCGTCGTACGAGCAGTACTTC.

This chain links TRBV9 with TRBJ1-3; no firm D call. The germline V and J ends were trimmed by 4 bases and 3 bases, with 17 bases remaining between them. Germline V gives CDR1 SGDLS, CDR2 YYNGEE. The CDR3 covers 16 residues. The CDR3 loop reads CASSPATGLGGNTIYF. CDR3 coding DNA: TGTGCCAGCAGCCCCGCGACGGGTCTCGGTGGAAACACCATATATTTT.

The V and J genes are TRBV5-1 and TRBJ2-3; no definite D call. V shed 1 base and J shed 0 bases, with 12 bases lying between them. Germline V gives CDR1 SGHRS, CDR2 YFSETQ. This CDR3 has 16 residues. The CDR3: CASSLSTAPSTDTQYF. The CDR3 DNA reads as TGCGCCAGCAGCTTGTCTACGGCCCCTAGCACAGATACGCAGTATTTT.

In DNA form, the CDR3 reads TGTGCCAGCAGCTTGGCGGGGACAGGGAAGAGATGGACTGAAGCTTTCTTT. It codes for CASSLAGTGKRWTEAFF. This chain uses TRBV5-8 with TRBJ1-1; 9 positions agree with TRBD1. J gave up 5 bases and V 0 bases, and 11 bases lay outside the gene matches. The V gene's germline CDR1 is SGHTS and CDR2 YDEGEE. The CDR3 has 17 residues.

The chain combines TRBV5-4 with TRBJ2-1; TRBD2 matches 13 bases. This CDR3 spans 18 amino acids. CDR1 is SGHNT, CDR2 YYREEE, per germline (reference sequence). Trimming cost V 0 bases and J 0 bases; bases outside gene matches: 3. CDR3 coding DNA: TGTGCCAGCAGCTTGGGACTAGCGGGGGGTATCTCCTACAATGAGCAGTTCTTC. Protein: CASSLGLAGGISYNEQFF.

With regard to this clone: This sample also contains other DNA sequences that code for the same CDR3. This chain connects TRBV10-1 to TRBJ2-3; 7 bases line up with TRBD2. Germline CDR1 reads WNHNN; CDR2 reads SYGVQD (reference sequence). Unmatched junction bases numbered 1, after V lost 4 bases and J lost 3 bases. The CDR3 is made up of 13 amino acids. CDR3 region: CASSAGGTDTQYF. The CDR3 coding sequence is TGCGCCAGCAGTGCGGGAGGTACAGATACGCAGTATTTT.

The rearrangement joins TRBV19 to TRBJ1-4, with D unresolved. V shed 6 bases and J shed 5 bases, with 7 bases lying between them. The germline V gene encodes CDR1 LNHDA and CDR2 SQIVND (reference sequence). The CDR3 has 12 residues. The chain's CDR3 is CASRDTNEKLFF. In DNA form, the CDR3 reads TGTGCCAGTAGGGATACCAATGAAAAACTGTTTTTT. Combining the CDR3 with reference TRBV19 and TRBJ1-4 gives the whole variable domain DGGITQSPKYLFRKEGQNVTLSCEQNLNHDAMYWYRQDPGQGLRLIYYSQIVNDFQKGDIAEGYSVSREKKESFPLTVTSAQKNPTAFYLCASRDTNEKLFFGSGTQLSVL.

The CDR3 is CASSPQRGDRTSYNSPLHF. CDR3 nucleotide sequence: TGTGCCAGCTCACCACAGAGAGGGGACAGGACCTCCTATAATTCACCCCTCCACTTT. The chain couples TRBV18 to TRBJ1-6; TRBD1 aligns across 8 bases. The CDR3 loop spans 19 amino acids. Trimming took 1 base from V and 0 from J; bases not matched to a gene: 8. Per germline, CDR1 KGHSH and CDR2 LQKENI.

The chain carries TRBV7-2 and TRBJ2-5; D remains ambiguous. Germline lookup yields CDR1 SGHTA and CDR2 FQGNSA. The ends were cut back, 4 bases at V and 5 bases at J, with 8 bases in the middle. The CDR3 length is 12 residues. The CDR3 spells CASSSTMETQYF. DNA of the CDR3: TGTGCCAGCAGCTCGACAATGGAGACCCAGTACTTC.

CDR3 amino acids: CASSHRLTGELFF. In nucleotides, the CDR3 is TGTGCCAGCAGCCACCGTTTGACCGGGGAGCTGTTTTTT. The V gene is TRBV11-3, the J gene TRBJ2-2; no reliable D call. This CDR3 region has 13 residues. Germline CDR1 SGHNT, CDR2 YENEEA. The germline V and J ends were trimmed by 5 bases and 5 bases, with 9 bases remaining between them.

This sequence joins TRBV7-2 and TRBJ1-5; maybe TRBD1 (6 bases). The CDR3 extends over 16 amino acids. CDR1 SGHTA and CDR2 FQGNSA come from the germline V gene. V lost 1 base, J lost 6 bases, and 16 bases lay in between. The CDR3 region is CASSLGVGGVGQPQHF. DNA of the CDR3: TGTGCCAGCAGCTTAGGTGTGGGGGGCGTAGGTCAGCCCCAGCATTTT.

V gene TRBV5-1 combines with J gene TRBJ2-7; a possible D gene is TRBD2 (6 bases). The CDR3 is 16 residues long. Trimming removed 0 bases from V and 2 bases from J, with 15 bases in between. Germline lookup yields CDR1 SGHRS and CDR2 YFSETQ. The CDR3 reads CASSLEAGGATYEQYF. As DNA, the CDR3 is TGCGCCAGCAGCTTGGAGGCCGGCGGGGCAACCTACGAGCAGTACTTC.

The chain joins TRBV5-4 to TRBJ2-7; the D is unclear. The V gene's germline CDR1 is SGHNT and CDR2 YYREEE (reference sequence). The CDR3 has 16 residues. Deletions cut 0 bases from V and 0 bases from J, with 13 bases between. In nucleotides, the CDR3 is TGTGCCAGCAGCTTGGGGGCAGGCAAGAGCTCCTACGAGCAGTACTTC. Translation gives CASSLGAGKSSYEQYF.

This chain links TRBV2 with TRBJ1-5; no clear D gene. Trimming cost V 5 bases and J 3 bases, with 11 bases left between them. This CDR3 has 14 residues. In germline, CDR1 is SNHLY, CDR2 FYNNEI. CDR3 DNA: TGTGCCAGCAGTCCAAGCCGGGACAATCAGCCCCAGCATTTT. Protein product: CASSPSRDNQPQHF.

The rearrangement uses TRBV4-1 and TRBJ2-7; 7 bases map to TRBD1. CDR1 is MGHRA and CDR2 is YSYEKL in the germline V gene. With 1 base clipped from V and 2 bases from J, the junction kept 8 bases outside the gene matches. The CDR3 length is 16 residues. The DNA for the CDR3 is TGCGCCAGCAGCCAAGTTGGACCGGGACAGACCTACGAGCAGTACTTC. This gives the protein CASSQVGPGQTYEQYF.

The chain couples TRBV6-6 to TRBJ2-7; D unclear. With 2 bases removed from V and 0 bases from J, the gap between germline ends came to 8 bases. Germline V gene sequence: CDR1 MNHNY, CDR2 SVGAGI (reference sequence). The CDR3 spans 14 residues. CDR3 protein: CASSYQSSSYEQYF. The CDR3 nucleotides read TGTGCCAGCAGTTACCAATCTTCCTCCTACGAGCAGTACTTC.

This chain uses TRBV4-1 with TRBJ2-2, with 8 bases lining up with TRBD1. This CDR3 spans 15 amino acids. Germline V lookup: CDR1 MGHRA, CDR2 YSYEKL. V shed 3 bases and J 6 bases; nucleotides not matched to a gene: 6. The CDR3 protein is CASSHMDRAAGELFF. DNA for the CDR3: TGCGCCAGCAGCCACATGGACAGGGCCGCCGGGGAGCTGTTTTTT.